The next 28 T cell receptor beta chains were all read from a single sample in a study of cytomegalovirus exposure and HLA in healthy donors. PCR employed 60 Vbeta and 13 Jbeta primers. Some clones are missing from TCRdb's copy, which holds only in-frame ones; the method was immunoSEQ multiplex PCR. In the table there are roughly 130,000 clones, over 70% of which are singletons. The specimen was PBMCs. The receptors originated from a woman between 35 and 50 years old in good health and CMV-seronegative.

The sample holds a few counts of this clone. V is TRBV4-1 and J is TRBJ2-3, with 7 bases that match TRBD2. Germline CDR1 reads MGHRA; CDR2 reads YSYEKL. The CDR3 is 15 amino acids. Losses at the gene ends were 0 bases for V and 6 bases for J; bases not matched to a gene: 6. The CDR3 DNA follows: TGCGCCAGCAGCCAAGATGGGGGGGGTCGGGATACGCAGTATTTT. This sequence encodes CASSQDGGGRDTQYF.

V is TRBV19 and J is TRBJ2-7; D is perhaps TRBD1 (6 bases). Germline CDR1 reads LNHDA; CDR2 reads SQIVND (reference sequence). V gave up 0 bases and J gave up 3 bases, with 15 bases separating them. The CDR3 has 16 amino acids. The CDR3 nucleotides read TGTGCCAGTAGTATAGATCGTAACGCAGGGGACTACGAGCAGTACTTC. Amino acid sequence: CASSIDRNAGDYEQYF.

The J gene is TRBJ1-2, the V gene TRBV27, with 7 bases identical to TRBD1. Germline CDR1 reads MNHEY; CDR2 reads SMNVEV (reference sequence). V lost 8 bases and J lost 6; bases outside the gene matches: 6. This CDR3 is 12 amino acids long. This CDR3 reads CASLGQYDGYTF. The CDR3 bases are TGTGCCAGCCTGGGACAGTACGATGGCTACACCTTC.

J is TRBJ2-7 and V is TRBV6-5, with 8 bases that match TRBD1. Trimming cost V 2 bases and J 3 bases; bases outside gene matches: 9. CDR1 is MNHEY, CDR2 SVGAGI, per germline. There are 16 residues in the CDR3. As DNA, the CDR3 is TGTGCCAGCAGTTACGCGGACAGGGCGACGCGCTACGAGCAGTACTTC. Translated: CASSYADRATRYEQYF.

V is TRBV19 and J is TRBJ2-7; 10 bases are shared with TRBD1. The ends lost 6 bases at V and 7 bases at J; junction bases unmatched: 15. The V gene's germline CDR1 is LNHDA and CDR2 SQIVND (reference sequence). This CDR3 is built from 16 residues. CDR3 residues: CASSLRFGQGEREQYF. For the CDR3, the DNA is TGTGCCAGTAGCCTGCGGTTTGGACAGGGGGAGAGGGAGCAGTACTTC.

The chain couples TRBV6-1 to TRBJ2-5; 9 bases agree with TRBD1. This CDR3 region has 14 residues. CDR1 and CDR2 (germline): MNHNS, SASEGT. V gave up 5 bases and J gave up 5 bases; unmatched junction bases: 6. CDR3 sequence reads: CASSPGTGFETQYF. The CDR3 DNA reads as TGTGCCAGCAGTCCCGGGACAGGGTTTGAGACCCAGTACTTC.

The chain joins TRBV19 to TRBJ1-1, with 8 positions matching TRBD1. Unmatched junction bases numbered 12, after V lost 5 bases and J lost 1 base. Germline V CDR1 and CDR2: LNHDA, SQIVND (reference sequence). The CDR3 is made up of 17 amino acids. CDR3 amino acids: CASSPHRTGIQNTEAFF. The DNA for the CDR3 is TGTGCCAGTAGTCCCCACCGGACAGGGATACAGAACACTGAAGCTTTCTTT.

This clone was observed a few times. The gene calls are TRBV6-1 and TRBJ1-6; 7 positions agree with TRBD1. The CDR3 spans 14 residues. From germline, CDR1 is MNHNS and CDR2 SASEGT. Losses at the gene ends were 3 bases for V and 8 bases for J; bases not matched to a gene: 4. Here the CDR3 DNA reads TGTGCCAGCAGTGACAGACAGGGAGATTCACCCCTCCACTTT. It is translated as CASSDRQGDSPLHF.

This clone has only a few counts. This sequence joins TRBV7-8 and TRBJ2-7; 12 nucleotides line up with TRBD1. This CDR3 has 17 residues. The germline gives CDR1 SGHVS, CDR2 FQNEAQ. J lost 6 bases, V lost 4 bases, and 13 bases had no gene match. Written as DNA, the CDR3 is TGTGCCAGCAGCTCCCGCCGCCCGGGACAGGGGGCGCGCGAGCAGTACTTC. Its protein product is CASSSRRPGQGAREQYF.

The CDR3 sequence: CASSARTSWVDEQYF. CDR3 bases: TGTGCCAGCAGTGCCCGGACTAGCTGGGTCGACGAGCAGTACTTC. The genes are TRBV2 and TRBJ2-7; 8 nucleotides align to TRBD2. Germline CDR1 reads SNHLY; CDR2 reads FYNNEI. With V trimmed by 4 bases and J by 5 bases, 10 bases remained unmatched. CDR3 size: 15 residues. Together with reference TRBV2 and TRBJ2-7, the CDR3 gives the full variable domain: EPEVTQTPSHQVTQMGQEVILRCVPISNHLYFYWYRQILGQKVEFLVSFYNNEISEKSEIFDDQFSVERPDGSNFTLKIRSTKLEDSAMYFCASSARTSWVDEQYFGPGTRLTVT.

The chain uses TRBV5-1 and TRBJ2-7; 12 bases match TRBD1. Germline values: CDR1 SGHRS, CDR2 YFSETQ. This CDR3 contains 16 residues. The V gene end was trimmed by 0 bases and the J gene end by 5 bases; junction bases not matched to a gene: 6. The CDR3 here is CASSLAGTGGGHEQYF. The CDR3 DNA reads as TGCGCCAGCAGCTTGGCCGGGACAGGGGGCGGCCACGAGCAGTACTTC. The full variable domain, completed using reference TRBV5-1 and TRBJ2-7, is KAGVTQTPRYLIKTRGQQVTLSCSPISGHRSVSWYQQTPGQGLQFLFEYFSETQRNKGNFPGRFSGRQFSNSRSEMNVSTLELGDSALYLCASSLAGTGGGHEQYFGPGTRLTVT.

This clone showed up just once. The J gene is TRBJ1-1, the V gene TRBV5-1, with D perhaps matching TRBD1 (6 bases). CDR1 SGHRS and CDR2 YFSETQ come from the germline V gene. V lost 5 bases and J 1 base, leaving 9 bases between the germline ends. The CDR3 extends over 13 amino acids. CDR3: CASRPQGNTEAFF. As DNA, the CDR3 is TGCGCCAGCAGGCCACAGGGGAACACTGAAGCTTTCTTT.

The chain uses TRBV6-5 and TRBJ2-7, with D possibly being TRBD1 (5 bases). The CDR3 sequence is 11 residues long. The V and J ends lost 6 bases and 4 bases respectively, with 7 bases between them. Germline CDR1 reads MNHEY; CDR2 reads SVGAGI. CDR3 sequence: CASSNRYEQYF. In nucleotides, the CDR3 is TGTGCCAGCAGCAACAGGTACGAGCAGTACTTC.

The chain joins TRBV7-9 to TRBJ2-1; no clear D gene. This CDR3 is 13 amino acids long. Germline V gene lookup returns CDR1 SEHNR and CDR2 FQNEAQ (reference sequence). V lost 5 bases to trimming and J lost 9 bases, with 14 bases between them. This chain's CDR3 is CASSPAPSGEQFF. In DNA form, the CDR3 reads TGTGCCAGCAGCCCGGCACCTTCGGGTGAGCAGTTCTTC. Complete variable domain (other parts from reference TRBV7-9 and TRBJ2-1): DTGVSQNPRHKITKRGQNVTFRCDPISEHNRLYWYRQTLGQGPEFLTYFQNEAQLEKSRLLSDRFSAERPKGSFSTLEIQRTEQGDSAMYLCASSPAPSGEQFFGPGTRLTVL.

A few counts support this clone. The CDR3 DNA reads TGCGCCAGCAGTGAGGCGGTTCCTGGGGCCAACGTCCTGACTTTC. Protein: CASSEAVPGANVLTF. The chain combines TRBV10-2 with TRBJ2-6; D gene ambiguous. The V gene lost 2 bases and the J gene lost 2 bases, with 7 bases spanning the gap. Germline CDR1 is WSHSY and CDR2 is SAAADI. This CDR3 has 15 amino acids.

CDR3 loop: CASSPETGYGSPLHF. In DNA, the CDR3 is TGTGCCAGCAGTCCCGAGACAGGGTATGGGTCACCCCTCCACTTT. The genes are TRBV28 and TRBJ1-6; TRBD1 matches 7 bases. V was clipped by 5 bases and J by 10 bases; unmatched bases: 11. The CDR3 loop spans 15 amino acids. Germline V gene sequence: CDR1 MDHEN, CDR2 SYDVKM.

The rearrangement links TRBV9 to TRBJ2-2; 9 nucleotides line up with TRBD1. The germline V gene encodes CDR1 SGDLS and CDR2 YYNGEE. This CDR3 has 17 residues. After removal of 4 bases from V and 0 bases from J, the junction contained 7 bases not matched to a gene. CDR3 residues: CASSTQQGAPNTGELFF. CDR3 bases: TGTGCCAGCAGCACCCAACAGGGGGCCCCGAACACCGGGGAGCTGTTTTTT.

The chain combines TRBV5-4 with TRBJ2-7; 7 nucleotides match TRBD1. Germline assignment: CDR1 SGHNT and CDR2 YYREEE (reference sequence). V trimming: 2 bases; J trimming: 2 bases; junction bases outside the gene matches: 4. This CDR3 region has 14 residues. CDR3 protein: CASSFPGGPYEQYF. CDR3 bases: TGTGCCAGCAGCTTCCCAGGGGGACCCTACGAGCAGTACTTC.

Turning to this clone: At one of its ends the junction is not consistent with the germline gene, which may arise from a read error. This chain joins TRBV14 and TRBJ2-3, with 7 bases fitting TRBD1. Per the germline V gene, CDR1 is SGHDN and CDR2 is FVKESK. The CDR3 is made up of 16 amino acids. CDR3 coding DNA: TGTGCCAGCAGCCAGGGATTAGGGGGCGGCACAGGTACGCAGTATTTT. Translation: CASSQGLGGGTGTQYF.

The J gene is TRBJ1-1, the V gene TRBV5-1, with 9 bases aligning to TRBD1. Losses at the gene ends were 3 bases for V and 3 bases for J; bases not matched to a gene: 9. CDR3 length: 16 residues. Germline V lookup: CDR1 SGHRS, CDR2 YFSETQ. Written as DNA, the CDR3 is TGCGCCAGCAGCTCGGGACAGGGTTCTAAATACACTGAAGCTTTCTTT. Translated, it gives CASSSGQGSKYTEAFF.

V and J are TRBV5-1 and TRBJ1-4, with 7 bases identical to TRBD1. The CDR3 is 19 amino acids. Germline loops: CDR1 SGHRS, CDR2 YFSETQ. Trimming cost V 0 bases and J 0 bases; bases outside gene matches: 11. Written as DNA, the CDR3 is TGCGCCAGCAGCTTGGGGACAGGACGCTCTTATGCAACTAATGAAAAACTGTTTTTT. Translating it yields CASSLGTGRSYATNEKLFF.

This chain's CDR3 is CASVLRAGGNEQFF. CDR3 nucleotide sequence: TGTGCCAGCGTTTTAAGAGCAGGGGGTAATGAGCAGTTCTTC. The chain recombines TRBV6-6 with TRBJ2-1; TRBD1 matches 7 bases. Germline V gene lookup returns CDR1 MNHNY and CDR2 SVGAGI (reference sequence). Germline trimming cut 8 bases from V and 7 bases from J; bases unmatched to any gene: 11. The CDR3 sequence is 14 residues long.

The J gene is TRBJ2-2, the V gene TRBV5-4; 8 bases line up with TRBD2. Germline V lookup: CDR1 SGHNT, CDR2 YYREEE (reference sequence). CDR3 size: 13 residues. J lost 8 bases, V lost 4 bases, and 4 bases had no gene match. CDR3 residues: CASSRRLAGELFF. The CDR3 coding sequence is TGTGCCAGCAGCAGGCGACTAGCGGGGGAGCTGTTTTTT.

The chain has TRBV28 and TRBJ1-2; 7 nucleotides match TRBD1. Germline V gene lookup returns CDR1 MDHEN and CDR2 SYDVKM. The CDR3 is made up of 14 amino acids. V gave up 6 bases and J gave up 8 bases; unmatched junction bases: 12. CDR3 in DNA: TGTGCCAGCAGACCCCAGGGGGAGGTCCGCGGCTACACCTTC. Translating it yields CASRPQGEVRGYTF.

The V and J genes are TRBV30 and TRBJ2-7; weak D call: TRBD2 (6 bases). Germline V gene data show CDR1 as GTSNPN and CDR2 as SVGIG (reference sequence). This CDR3 comprises 12 residues. Trimming left V 5 bases short and J 6 bases short, with 14 bases between. CDR3 residues: CAWQRVSGEQYF. The CDR3 DNA is TGTGCCTGGCAGCGGGTTTCGGGCGAGCAGTACTTC.

The V gene is TRBV6-5, the J gene TRBJ1-4; tentatively, D is TRBD1 (6 bases). The length of the CDR3 is 13 residues. V was clipped by 7 bases and J by 11 bases, with 17 bases between them. Per the germline V gene, CDR1 is MNHEY and CDR2 is SVGAGI. In DNA form, the CDR3 reads TGTGCCAGCAAAGCCTGGGGGAGGGGGAAACTGTTTTTT. Translated: CASKAWGRGKLFF.

This rearrangement joins TRBV5-1 to TRBJ2-5; weak D call: TRBD1 (7 bases). The germline V and J ends were trimmed by 4 bases and 4 bases, with 14 bases remaining between them. Germline CDR1 SGHRS, CDR2 YFSETQ. The CDR3 is 14 amino acids. The CDR3 DNA is TGCGCCAGCAGCATCCAGGGGGGACCAGAGACCCAGTACTTC. It specifies CASSIQGGPETQYF.

V and J are TRBV5-1 and TRBJ2-3; TRBD1 matches 9 bases. From germline, CDR1 is SGHRS and CDR2 YFSETQ. J lost 7 bases, V lost 0 bases, and 9 bases had no gene match. CDR3 length equals 16 residues. The CDR3 coding sequence is TGCGCCAGCAGCTTGGACGGGACAGGGCAGGGAAATACGCAGTATTTT. Translating gives CASSLDGTGQGNTQYF.